These 10 T cell receptor beta chains originate from one sample sequenced in a study of somatic mutations in cytotoxic T cells in rheumatoid arthritis. Method: immunoSEQ multiplex PCR; TCRdb's copy keeps in-frame clones and lacks some. The sample comprises over 15,000 clones, about four fifths of which are singletons, and roughly 9.8% rests with the top ten. The material sequenced was CD8+ T cells sorted from blood. The receptors originated from a man aged 18 to 29 with rheumatoid arthritis.

The V gene is TRBV28, the J gene TRBJ1-2; no clear D gene. Trimming left V 6 bases short and J 3 bases short, with 11 bases between. This CDR3 is 13 amino acids long. CDR1 MDHEN and CDR2 SYDVKM come from the germline V gene. CDR3 in amino acids: CASRSLEDYGYTF. Written as DNA, the CDR3 is TGTGCCAGCAGGAGCCTCGAGGACTATGGCTACACCTTC.

This chain connects TRBV6-1 to TRBJ1-1; TRBD1 is a possible D gene (6 bases). Trimming stripped 2 bases from V and 1 base from J, with 14 bases between. Germline V gene data show CDR1 as MNHNS and CDR2 as SASEGT. CDR3 length: 16 residues. CDR3 amino acids: CASSEYVRDTNTEAFF. The CDR3 DNA follows: TGTGCCAGCAGTGAATATGTAAGGGACACGAACACTGAAGCTTTCTTT.

The chain has TRBV30 and TRBJ1-1; D gene unclear. V was cut by 0 bases and J by 7 bases, with 6 bases left in between. This CDR3 spans 11 amino acids. CDR1 and CDR2 (germline): GTSNPN, SVGIG (reference sequence). The CDR3: CAWSVVSEAFF. The CDR3 nucleotides read TGTGCCTGGAGTGTAGTCAGTGAAGCTTTCTTT.

The genes are TRBV27 and TRBJ2-3; 9 bases match TRBD2. The CDR3 loop spans 15 amino acids. Trimming cost V 5 bases and J 1 base; bases outside gene matches: 4. Germline CDR1 is MNHEY and CDR2 is SMNVEV (reference sequence). The CDR3 spells CASSPRTSGTDTQYF. CDR3 bases: TGTGCCAGCAGTCCCCGGACTAGCGGCACAGATACGCAGTATTTT.

The chain recombines TRBV6-5 with TRBJ1-2; no clear D. Germline CDR1 is MNHEY and CDR2 is SVGAGI. The CDR3 is 13 amino acids. Deletions cut 0 bases from V and 2 bases from J, with 4 bases between. As DNA, the CDR3 is TGTGCCAGCAGTTACTCAGGGAACTATGGCTACACCTTC. Amino acid sequence: CASSYSGNYGYTF.

A few counts support this clone. This chain uses TRBV6-4 with TRBJ2-2; TRBD2 aligns across 9 bases. This CDR3 has 16 residues. The germline gives CDR1 MRHNA, CDR2 SNTAGT. After removal of 0 bases from V and 6 bases from J, the junction contained 5 bases not matched to a gene. CDR3 region: CASSDSSGGASGELFF. CDR3 nucleotides: TGTGCCAGCAGTGACTCTAGCGGGGGAGCATCCGGGGAGCTGTTTTTT.

The gene calls are TRBV6-5 and TRBJ2-2; D may be TRBD1 or TRBD2 (5 bases each). Germline V gene sequence: CDR1 MNHEY, CDR2 SVGAGI. CDR3 length: 15 residues. V was trimmed by 0 bases and J by 1 base, leaving 6 bases between them. The CDR3 loop reads CASSYSGGNTGELFF. The CDR3, as DNA: TGTGCCAGCAGTTACTCTGGGGGGAACACCGGGGAGCTGTTTTTT.

The chain recombines TRBV9 with TRBJ2-7, with 7 nucleotides matching TRBD2. The CDR3 length is 15 residues. Germline CDR1 SGDLS, CDR2 YYNGEE. With 3 bases clipped from V and 4 bases from J, the junction kept 10 bases outside the gene matches. The CDR3 loop reads CASSGGAGRDYEQYF. The CDR3 region has the DNA TGTGCCAGCAGCGGTGGGGCAGGGAGGGATTACGAGCAGTACTTC.

In its sample, this clone was seen once. V and J are TRBV9 and TRBJ1-1, with 7 positions matching TRBD1. This CDR3 contains 17 residues. CDR1 is SGDLS, CDR2 YYNGEE, per germline. The V segment lost 3 bases and the J segment 0 bases; nucleotides outside the gene matches: 11. Here the CDR3 DNA reads TGTGCCAGCAGCGACAACAATCGGGACAGCTTGAACACTGAAGCTTTCTTT. It translates to CASSDNNRDSLNTEAFF.

This clone was seen only once. The chain links TRBV15 to TRBJ2-3; no definite D call. V lost 0 bases, J lost 2 bases, and 15 bases lay in between. The CDR3 contains 17 residues. Germline V CDR1 and CDR2: LNHNV, YYDKDF (reference sequence). The CDR3 DNA follows: TGTGCCACCAGCAGAGATCCGCCCAGCACCTACACAGATACGCAGTATTTT. The encoded protein is CATSRDPPSTYTDTQYF.